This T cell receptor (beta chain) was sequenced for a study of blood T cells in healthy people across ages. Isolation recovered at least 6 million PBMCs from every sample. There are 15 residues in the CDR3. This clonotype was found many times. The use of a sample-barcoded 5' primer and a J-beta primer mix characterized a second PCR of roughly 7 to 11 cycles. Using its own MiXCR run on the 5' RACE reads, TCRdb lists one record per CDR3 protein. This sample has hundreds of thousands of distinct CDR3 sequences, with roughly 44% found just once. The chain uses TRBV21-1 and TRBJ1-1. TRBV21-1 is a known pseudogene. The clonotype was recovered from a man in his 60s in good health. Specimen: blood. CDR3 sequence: CASSKEGRWNTEAFF. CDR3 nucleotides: TGTGCCAGCAGCAAAGAAGGTCGTTGGAACACTGAAGCTTTCTTT.